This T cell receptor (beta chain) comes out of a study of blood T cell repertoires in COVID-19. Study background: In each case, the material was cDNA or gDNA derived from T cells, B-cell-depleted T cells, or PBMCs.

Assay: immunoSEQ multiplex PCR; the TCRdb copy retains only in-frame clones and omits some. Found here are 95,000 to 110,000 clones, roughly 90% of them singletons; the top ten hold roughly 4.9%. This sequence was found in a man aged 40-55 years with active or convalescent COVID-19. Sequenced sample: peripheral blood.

The CDR3 sequence: CASSLSVGDSQPQHF. In DNA form, the CDR3 reads TGTGCCAGCAGTTTATCGGTTGGAGATTCCCAGCCCCAGCATTTT. This chain connects TRBV27 to TRBJ1-5, with D unresolved. From germline, CDR1 is MNHEY and CDR2 SMNVEV (reference sequence). The CDR3 is 15 amino acids. Trimming left V 0 bases short and J 7 bases short, with 13 bases between.